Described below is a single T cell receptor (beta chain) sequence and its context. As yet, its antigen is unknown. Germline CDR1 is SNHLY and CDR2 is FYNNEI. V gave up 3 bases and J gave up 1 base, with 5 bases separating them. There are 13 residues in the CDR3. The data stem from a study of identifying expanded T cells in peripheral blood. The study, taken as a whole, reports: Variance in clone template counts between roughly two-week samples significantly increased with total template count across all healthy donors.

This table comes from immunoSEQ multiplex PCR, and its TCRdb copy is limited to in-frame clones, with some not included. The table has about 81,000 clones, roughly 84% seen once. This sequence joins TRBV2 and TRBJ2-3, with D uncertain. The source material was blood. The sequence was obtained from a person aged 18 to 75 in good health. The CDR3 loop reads CASSDVGTDTQYF. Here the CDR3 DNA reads TGTGCCAGCAGTGACGTAGGCACAGATACGCAGTATTTT.